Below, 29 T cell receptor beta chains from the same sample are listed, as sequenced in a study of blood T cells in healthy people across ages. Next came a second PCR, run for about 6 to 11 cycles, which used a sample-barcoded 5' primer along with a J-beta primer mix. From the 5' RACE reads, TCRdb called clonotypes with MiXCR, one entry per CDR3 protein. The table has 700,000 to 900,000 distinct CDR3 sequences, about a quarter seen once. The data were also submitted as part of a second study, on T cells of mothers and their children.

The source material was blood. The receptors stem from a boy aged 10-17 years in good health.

CDR3 sequence reads: CASSYSLYGGETQYF. As DNA, the CDR3 is TGTGCCAGCAGTTACTCTCTTTACGGCGGGGAGACCCAGTACTTC. This chain links TRBV6-5 with TRBJ2-5; D perhaps matches TRBD2 (5 bases). Germline CDR1 reads MNHEY; CDR2 reads SVGAGI. CDR3 length equals 15 residues. V was cut by 0 bases and J by 5 bases, with 13 bases left in between.

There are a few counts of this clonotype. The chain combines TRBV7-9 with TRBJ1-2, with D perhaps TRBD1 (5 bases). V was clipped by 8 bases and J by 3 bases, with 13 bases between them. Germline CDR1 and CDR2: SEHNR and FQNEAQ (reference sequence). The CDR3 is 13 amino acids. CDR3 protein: CASSIGVDYGYTF. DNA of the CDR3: TGTGCCAGCTCCATAGGGGTCGACTATGGCTACACCTTC.

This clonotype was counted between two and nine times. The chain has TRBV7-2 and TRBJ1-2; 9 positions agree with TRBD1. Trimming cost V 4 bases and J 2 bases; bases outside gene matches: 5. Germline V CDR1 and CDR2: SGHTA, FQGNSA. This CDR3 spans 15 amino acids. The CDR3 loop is CASSSRTGENYGYTF. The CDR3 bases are TGTGCCAGCAGCTCAAGGACAGGGGAGAACTATGGCTACACCTTC.

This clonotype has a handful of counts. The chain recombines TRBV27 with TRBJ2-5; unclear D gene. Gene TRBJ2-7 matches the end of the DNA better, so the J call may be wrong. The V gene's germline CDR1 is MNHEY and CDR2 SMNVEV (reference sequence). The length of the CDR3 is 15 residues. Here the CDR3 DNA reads TGTGCCAGCAGCTACAGTGGGCCCTCCCACTACGAGCAGTACTTC. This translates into CASSYSGPSHYEQYF.

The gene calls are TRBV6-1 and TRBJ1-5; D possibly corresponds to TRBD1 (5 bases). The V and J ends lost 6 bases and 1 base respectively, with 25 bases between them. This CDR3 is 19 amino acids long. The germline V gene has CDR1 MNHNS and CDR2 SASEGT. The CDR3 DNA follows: TGTGCCAGCAGAGTTACGGCGGGGCTTGGACTAGGAAGCAATCAGCCCCAGCATTTT. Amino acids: CASRVTAGLGLGSNQPQHF.

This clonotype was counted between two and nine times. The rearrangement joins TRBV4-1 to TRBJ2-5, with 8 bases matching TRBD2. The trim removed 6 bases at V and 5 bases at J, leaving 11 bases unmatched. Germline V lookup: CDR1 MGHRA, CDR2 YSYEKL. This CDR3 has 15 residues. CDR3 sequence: CASRPLGGAYETQYF. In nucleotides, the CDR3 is TGCGCCAGCAGACCACTCGGGGGGGCCTATGAGACCCAGTACTTC.

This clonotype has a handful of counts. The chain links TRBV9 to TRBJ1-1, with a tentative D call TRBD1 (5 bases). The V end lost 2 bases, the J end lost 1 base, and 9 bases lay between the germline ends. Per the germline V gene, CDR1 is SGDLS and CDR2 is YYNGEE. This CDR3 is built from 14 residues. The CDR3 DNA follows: TGTGCCAGCAGCGTGACAACAGGGAACACTGAAGCTTTCTTT. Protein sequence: CASSVTTGNTEAFF.

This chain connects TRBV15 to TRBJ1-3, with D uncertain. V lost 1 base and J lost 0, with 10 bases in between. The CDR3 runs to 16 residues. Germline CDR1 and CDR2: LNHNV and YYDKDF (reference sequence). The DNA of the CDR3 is TGTGCCACCAGCAGAGGTAGCAAGAGCTCTGGAAACACCATATATTTT. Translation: CATSRGSKSSGNTIYF.

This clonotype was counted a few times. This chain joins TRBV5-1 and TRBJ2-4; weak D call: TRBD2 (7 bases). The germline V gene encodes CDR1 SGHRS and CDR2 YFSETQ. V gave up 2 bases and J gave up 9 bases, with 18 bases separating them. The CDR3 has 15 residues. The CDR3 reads CASSLGGGLRGIQYF. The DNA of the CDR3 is TGCGCCAGCAGCTTAGGGGGGGGCCTCCGGGGCATTCAGTACTTC.

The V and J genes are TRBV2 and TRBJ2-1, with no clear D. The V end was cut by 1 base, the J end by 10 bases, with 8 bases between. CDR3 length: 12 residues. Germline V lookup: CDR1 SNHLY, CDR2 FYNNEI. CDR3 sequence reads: CASSEGGIEQFF. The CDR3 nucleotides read TGTGCCAGCAGTGAAGGGGGTATCGAGCAGTTCTTC.

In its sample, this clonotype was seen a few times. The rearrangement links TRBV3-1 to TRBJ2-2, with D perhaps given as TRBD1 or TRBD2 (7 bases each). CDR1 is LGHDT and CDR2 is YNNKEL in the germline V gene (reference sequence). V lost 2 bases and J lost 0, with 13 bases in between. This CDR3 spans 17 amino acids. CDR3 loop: CASSQRGGGSNTGELFF. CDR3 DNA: TGTGCCAGCAGCCAAAGGGGAGGGGGCTCGAACACCGGGGAGCTGTTTTTT.

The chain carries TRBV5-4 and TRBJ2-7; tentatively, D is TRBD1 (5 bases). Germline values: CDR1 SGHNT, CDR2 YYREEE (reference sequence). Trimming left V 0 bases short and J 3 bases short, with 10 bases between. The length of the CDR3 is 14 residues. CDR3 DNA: TGTGCCAGCAGCTTGGGACAGAGGTTCTACGAGCAGTACTTC. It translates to CASSLGQRFYEQYF.

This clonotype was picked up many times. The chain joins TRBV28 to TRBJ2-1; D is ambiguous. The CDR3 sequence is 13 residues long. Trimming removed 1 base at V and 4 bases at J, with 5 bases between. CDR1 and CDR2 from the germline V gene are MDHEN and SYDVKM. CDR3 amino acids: CASSLLGYNEQFF. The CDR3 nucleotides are TGTGCCAGCAGTTTATTGGGGTACAATGAGCAGTTCTTC. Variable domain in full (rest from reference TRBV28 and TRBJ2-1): DVKVTQSSRYLVKRTGEKVFLECVQDMDHENMFWYRQDPGLGLRLIYFSYDVKMKEKGDIPEGYSVSREKKERFSLILESASTNQTSMYLCASSLLGYNEQFFGPGTRLTVL.

CDR3 sequence: CAISSTGDEQYF. The CDR3 DNA reads TGTGCCATCAGTTCAACAGGGGATGAGCAGTATTTT. The rearrangement uses TRBV10-3 and TRBJ2-3; 7 bases are a match to TRBD1. V dropped 5 bases and J dropped 11; count of bases not matched to a gene: 7. The germline V gene encodes CDR1 ENHRY and CDR2 SYGVKD. The CDR3 is 12 amino acids.

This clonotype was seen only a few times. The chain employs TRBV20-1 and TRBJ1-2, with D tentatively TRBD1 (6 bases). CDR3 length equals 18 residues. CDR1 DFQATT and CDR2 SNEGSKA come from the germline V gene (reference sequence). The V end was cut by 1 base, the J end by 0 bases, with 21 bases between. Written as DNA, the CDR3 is TGCAGTGCTAGAGGGTCGGGGGCCAGCAACCTTCCTAACTATGGCTACACCTTC. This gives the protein CSARGSGASNLPNYGYTF.

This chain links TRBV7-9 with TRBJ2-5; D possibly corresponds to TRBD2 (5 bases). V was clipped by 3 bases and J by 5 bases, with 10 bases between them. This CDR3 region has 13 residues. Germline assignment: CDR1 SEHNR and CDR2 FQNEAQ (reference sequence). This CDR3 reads CASSFREVETQYF. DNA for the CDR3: TGTGCCAGCAGCTTCCGGGAAGTGGAGACCCAGTACTTC.

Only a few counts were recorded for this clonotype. In DNA, the CDR3 is TGTGCCAGCAGGTCCCCTGCGGGACTATACACCGGGGAGCTGTTTTTT. Translation gives CASRSPAGLYTGELFF. The chain recombines TRBV6-1 with TRBJ2-2, with 7 positions matching TRBD2. Per germline, CDR1 MNHNS and CDR2 SASEGT. The CDR3 is 16 amino acids. V was pared by 6 bases and J by 3 bases, with 10 bases of the junction left unmatched.

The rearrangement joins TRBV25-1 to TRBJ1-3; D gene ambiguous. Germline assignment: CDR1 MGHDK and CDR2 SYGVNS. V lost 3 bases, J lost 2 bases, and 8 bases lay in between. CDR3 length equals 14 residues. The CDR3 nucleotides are TGTGCCAGCAGTGACGGCCGGGCTGGAAACACCATATATTTT. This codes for CASSDGRAGNTIYF.

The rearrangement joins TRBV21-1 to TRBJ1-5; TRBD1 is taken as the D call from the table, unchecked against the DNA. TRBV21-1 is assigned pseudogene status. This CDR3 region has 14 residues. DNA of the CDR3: TGTGCCAGCAGCAAAAATCCGGGTGAGAGGGCCCAGCATTTT. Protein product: CASSKNPGERAQHF.

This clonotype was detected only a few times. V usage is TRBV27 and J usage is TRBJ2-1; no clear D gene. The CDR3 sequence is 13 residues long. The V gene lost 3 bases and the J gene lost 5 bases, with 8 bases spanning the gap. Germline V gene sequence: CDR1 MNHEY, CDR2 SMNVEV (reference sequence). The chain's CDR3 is CASSLALDNEQFF. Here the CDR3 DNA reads TGTGCCAGCAGTTTGGCCCTAGACAATGAGCAGTTCTTC.

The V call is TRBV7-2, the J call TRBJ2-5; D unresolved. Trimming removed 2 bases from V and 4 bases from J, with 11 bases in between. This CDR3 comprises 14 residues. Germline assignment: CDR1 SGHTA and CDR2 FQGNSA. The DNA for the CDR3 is TGTGCCAGCAGCTTATTACCTAAGAGAGAGACCCAGTACTTC. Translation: CASSLLPKRETQYF. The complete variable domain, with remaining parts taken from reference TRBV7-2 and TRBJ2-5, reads GAGVSQSPSNKVTEKGKDVELRCDPISGHTALYWYRQSLGQGLEFLIYFQGNSAPDKSGLPSDRFSAERTGGSVSTLTIQRTQQEDSAVYLCASSLLPKRETQYFGPGTRLLVL.

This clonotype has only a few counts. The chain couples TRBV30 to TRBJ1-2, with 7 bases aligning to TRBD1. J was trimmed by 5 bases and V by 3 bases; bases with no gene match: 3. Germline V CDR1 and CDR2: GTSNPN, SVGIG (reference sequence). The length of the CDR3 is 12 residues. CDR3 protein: CAWSVGQYGYTF. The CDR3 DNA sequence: TGTGCCTGGAGCGTGGGACAGTATGGCTACACCTTC.

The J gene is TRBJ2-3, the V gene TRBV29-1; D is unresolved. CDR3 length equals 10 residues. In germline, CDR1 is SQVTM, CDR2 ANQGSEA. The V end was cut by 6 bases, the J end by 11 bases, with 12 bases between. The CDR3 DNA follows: TGCAGCGTCGTGGATCGCAAGCAGTATTTT. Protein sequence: CSVVDRKQYF.

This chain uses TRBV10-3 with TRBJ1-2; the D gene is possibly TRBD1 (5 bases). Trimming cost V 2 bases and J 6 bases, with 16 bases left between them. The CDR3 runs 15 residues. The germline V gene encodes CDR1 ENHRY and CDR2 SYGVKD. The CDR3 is CAISEGAGTPDGYTF. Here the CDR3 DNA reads TGTGCCATCAGTGAGGGGGCCGGGACCCCTGATGGCTACACCTTC.

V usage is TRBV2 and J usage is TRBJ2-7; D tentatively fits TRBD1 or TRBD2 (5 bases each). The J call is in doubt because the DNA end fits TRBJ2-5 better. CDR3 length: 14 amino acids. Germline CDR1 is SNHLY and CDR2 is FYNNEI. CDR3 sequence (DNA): TGTGCCAGCAGCCGGGGCCCCAACCAAGAGACCCAGTACTTC. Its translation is CASSRGPNQETQYF.

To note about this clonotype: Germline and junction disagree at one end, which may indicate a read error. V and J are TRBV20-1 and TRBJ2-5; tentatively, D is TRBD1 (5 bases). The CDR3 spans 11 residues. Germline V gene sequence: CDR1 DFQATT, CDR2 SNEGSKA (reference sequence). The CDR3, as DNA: TGCAGTGCCCCCTCCGGGCAGGGTGTGTTCTTC. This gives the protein CSAPSGQGVFF.

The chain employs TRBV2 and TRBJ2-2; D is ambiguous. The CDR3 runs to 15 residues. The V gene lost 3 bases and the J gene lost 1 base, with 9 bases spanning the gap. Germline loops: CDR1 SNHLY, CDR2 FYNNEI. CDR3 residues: CASSDRQRNTGELFF. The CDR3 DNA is TGTGCCAGCAGTGATAGGCAGAGGAACACCGGGGAGCTGTTTTTT. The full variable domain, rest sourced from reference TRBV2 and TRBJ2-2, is EPEVTQTPSHQVTQMGQEVILRCVPISNHLYFYWYRQILGQKVEFLVSFYNNEISEKSEIFDDQFSVERPDGSNFTLKIRSTKLEDSAMYFCASSDRQRNTGELFFGEGSRLTVL.

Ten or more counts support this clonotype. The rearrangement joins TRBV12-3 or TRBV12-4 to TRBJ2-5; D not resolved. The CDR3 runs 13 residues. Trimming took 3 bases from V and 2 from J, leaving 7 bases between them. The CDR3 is CASSFQMQETQYF. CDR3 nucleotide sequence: TGTGCCAGCAGTTTCCAGATGCAAGAGACCCAGTACTTC.

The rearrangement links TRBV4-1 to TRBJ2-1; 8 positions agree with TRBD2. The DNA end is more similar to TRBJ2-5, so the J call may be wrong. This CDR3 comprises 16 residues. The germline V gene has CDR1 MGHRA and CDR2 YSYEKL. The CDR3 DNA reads TGCGCCAGCAGCCAACTACAGCGGGGGTTACAAGAGACCCAGTACTTC. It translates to CASSQLQRGLQETQYF.